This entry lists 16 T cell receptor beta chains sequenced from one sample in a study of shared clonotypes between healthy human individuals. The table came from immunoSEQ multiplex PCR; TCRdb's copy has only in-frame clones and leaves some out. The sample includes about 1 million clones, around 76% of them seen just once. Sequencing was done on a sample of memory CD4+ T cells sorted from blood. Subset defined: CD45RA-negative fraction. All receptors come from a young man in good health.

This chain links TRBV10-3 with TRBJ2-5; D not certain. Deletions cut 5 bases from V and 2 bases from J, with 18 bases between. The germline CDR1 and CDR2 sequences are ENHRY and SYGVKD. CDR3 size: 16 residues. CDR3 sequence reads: CAISTQAGRGQETQYF. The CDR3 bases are TGTGCCATCAGTACCCAGGCAGGACGCGGTCAAGAGACCCAGTACTTC.

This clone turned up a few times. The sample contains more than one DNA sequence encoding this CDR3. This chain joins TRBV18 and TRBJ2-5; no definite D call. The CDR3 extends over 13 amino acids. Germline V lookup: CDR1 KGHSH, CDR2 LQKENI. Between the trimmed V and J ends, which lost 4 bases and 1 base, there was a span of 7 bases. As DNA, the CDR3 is TGTGCCAGCTCACTTGGGCCCCAAGAGACCCAGTACTTC. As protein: CASSLGPQETQYF.

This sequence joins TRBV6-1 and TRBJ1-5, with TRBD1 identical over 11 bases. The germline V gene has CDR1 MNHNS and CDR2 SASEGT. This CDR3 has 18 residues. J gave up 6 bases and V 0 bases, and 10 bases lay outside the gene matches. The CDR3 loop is CASSEALVRTGGGQPQHF. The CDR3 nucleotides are TGTGCCAGCAGTGAAGCGCTTGTCAGGACAGGGGGCGGTCAGCCCCAGCATTTT.

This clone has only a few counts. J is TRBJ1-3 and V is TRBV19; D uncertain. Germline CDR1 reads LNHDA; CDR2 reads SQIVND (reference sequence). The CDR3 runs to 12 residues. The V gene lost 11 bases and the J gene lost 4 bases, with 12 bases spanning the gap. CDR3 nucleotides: TGTGCCGTCGGAGGTTCAGGAAACACCATATATTTT. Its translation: CAVGGSGNTIYF.

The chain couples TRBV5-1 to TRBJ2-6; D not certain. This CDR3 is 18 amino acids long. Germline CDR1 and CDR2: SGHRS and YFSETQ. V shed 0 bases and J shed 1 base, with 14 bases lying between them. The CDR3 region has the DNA TGCGCCAGCAGCTTGGGGTATGGGGTGGAGTCTGGGGCCAACGTCCTGACTTTC. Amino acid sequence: CASSLGYGVESGANVLTF.

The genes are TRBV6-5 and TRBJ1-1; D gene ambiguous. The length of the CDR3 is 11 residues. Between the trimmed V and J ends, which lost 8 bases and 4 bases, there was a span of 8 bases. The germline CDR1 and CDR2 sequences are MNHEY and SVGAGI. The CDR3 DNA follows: TGTGCCAGCGAACTAGGCACTGAAGCTTTCTTT. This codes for CASELGTEAFF.

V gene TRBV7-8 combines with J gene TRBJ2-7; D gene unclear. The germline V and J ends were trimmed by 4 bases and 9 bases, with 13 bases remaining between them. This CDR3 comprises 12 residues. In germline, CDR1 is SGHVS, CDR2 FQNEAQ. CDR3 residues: CASSSANYGQYF. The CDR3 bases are TGTGCCAGCAGCTCCGCCAACTATGGGCAGTACTTC.

The CDR3 DNA follows: TGTGCCAGCAGCTCTAAATCAACAGATACGCAGTATTTT. Protein: CASSSKSTDTQYF. This sequence joins TRBV5-4 and TRBJ2-3; D is uncertain. Germline V gene sequence: CDR1 SGHNT, CDR2 YYREEE (reference sequence). The CDR3 is made up of 13 amino acids. Trimming left V 3 bases short and J 3 bases short, with 8 bases between.

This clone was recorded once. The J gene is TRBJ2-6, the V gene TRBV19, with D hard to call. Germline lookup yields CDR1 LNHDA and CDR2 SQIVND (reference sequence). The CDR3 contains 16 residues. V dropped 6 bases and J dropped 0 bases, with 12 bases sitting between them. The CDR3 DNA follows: TGTGCCAGTAGCCAAAAGACATTCTCTGGGGCCAACGTCCTGACTTTC. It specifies CASSQKTFSGANVLTF.

CDR3 nucleotides: TGTGCCAGCTCATCCGACAGGGGATACGGAAACACCATATATTTT. Translated, it gives CASSSDRGYGNTIYF. This sequence joins TRBV18 and TRBJ1-3, with 8 bases fitting TRBD1. J lost 4 bases, V lost 5 bases, and 7 bases had no gene match. In germline, CDR1 is KGHSH, CDR2 LQKENI. CDR3 size: 15 residues.

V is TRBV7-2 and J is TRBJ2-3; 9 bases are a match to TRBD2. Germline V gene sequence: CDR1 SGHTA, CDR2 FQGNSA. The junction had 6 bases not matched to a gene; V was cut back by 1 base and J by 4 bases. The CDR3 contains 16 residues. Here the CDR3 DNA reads TGTGCCAGCAGCTTAGATGCTAGCGGGAATTCAGATACGCAGTATTTT. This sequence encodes CASSLDASGNSDTQYF.

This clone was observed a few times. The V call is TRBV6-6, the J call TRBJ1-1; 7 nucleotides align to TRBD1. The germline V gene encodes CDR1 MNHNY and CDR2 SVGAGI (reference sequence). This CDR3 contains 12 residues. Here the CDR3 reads CATRGGDTEAFF. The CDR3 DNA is TGTGCAACCAGGGGGGGGGATACTGAAGCTTTCTTT.

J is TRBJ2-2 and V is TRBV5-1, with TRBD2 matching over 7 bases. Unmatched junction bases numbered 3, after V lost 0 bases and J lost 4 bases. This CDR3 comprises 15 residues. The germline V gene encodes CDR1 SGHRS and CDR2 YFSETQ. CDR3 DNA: TGCGCCAGCAGCTTGGTCGGCGGGGGCACCGGGGAGCTGTTTTTT. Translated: CASSLVGGGTGELFF. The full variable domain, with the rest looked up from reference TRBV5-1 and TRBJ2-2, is KAGVTQTPRYLIKTRGQQVTLSCSPISGHRSVSWYQQTPGQGLQFLFEYFSETQRNKGNFPGRFSGRQFSNSRSEMNVSTLELGDSALYLCASSLVGGGTGELFFGEGSRLTVL.

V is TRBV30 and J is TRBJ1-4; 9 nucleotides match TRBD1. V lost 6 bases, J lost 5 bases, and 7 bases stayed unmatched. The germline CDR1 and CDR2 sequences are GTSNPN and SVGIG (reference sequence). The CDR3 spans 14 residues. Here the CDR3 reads CACNPGQGNEKLFF. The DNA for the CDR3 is TGTGCCTGTAATCCGGGACAGGGAAATGAAAAACTGTTTTTT.

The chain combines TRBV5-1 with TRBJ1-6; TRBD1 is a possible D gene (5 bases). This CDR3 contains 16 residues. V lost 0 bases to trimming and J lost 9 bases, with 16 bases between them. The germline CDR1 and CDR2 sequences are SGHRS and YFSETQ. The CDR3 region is CASSLGSPYGGSPLHF. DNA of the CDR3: TGCGCCAGCAGCTTGGGGTCACCTTACGGGGGTTCACCCCTCCACTTT.

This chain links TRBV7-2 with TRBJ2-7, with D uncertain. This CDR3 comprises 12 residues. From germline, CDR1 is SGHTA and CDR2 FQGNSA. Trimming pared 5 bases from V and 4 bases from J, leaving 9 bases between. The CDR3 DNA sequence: TGTGCCAGCAGCCGGCCCCTATACGAGCAGTACTTC. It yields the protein CASSRPLYEQYF.